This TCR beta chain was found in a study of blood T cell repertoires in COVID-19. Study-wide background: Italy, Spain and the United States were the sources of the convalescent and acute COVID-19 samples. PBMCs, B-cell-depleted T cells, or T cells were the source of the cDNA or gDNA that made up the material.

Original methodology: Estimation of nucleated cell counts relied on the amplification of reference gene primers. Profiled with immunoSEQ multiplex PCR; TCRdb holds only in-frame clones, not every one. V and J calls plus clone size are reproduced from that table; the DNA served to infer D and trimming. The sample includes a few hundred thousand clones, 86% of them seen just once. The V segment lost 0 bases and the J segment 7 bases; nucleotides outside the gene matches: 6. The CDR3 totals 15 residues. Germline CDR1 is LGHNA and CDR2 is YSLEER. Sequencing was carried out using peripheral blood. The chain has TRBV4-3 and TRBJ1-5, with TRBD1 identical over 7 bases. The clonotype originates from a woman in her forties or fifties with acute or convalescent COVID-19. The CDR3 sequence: CASSQDHGGQQPQHF. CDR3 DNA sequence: TGCGCCAGCAGCCAAGACCACGGGGGACAGCAGCCCCAGCATTTT.